Each of the 29 T cell receptor beta chains below was sequenced from the same sample in a study of human T cells and chemical hapten exposure. Time point given: pre-sensitization, week 0. As to treatment: therapeutic diphenylcyclopropenone sensitization with weekly scalp DPC. TCRdb itself ran the RACE reads through MiXCR, one entry per CDR3 protein. This sample has some 74,000 distinct CDR3 sequences, with less than 15% found just once. The sequences come from whole blood, collected in connection with sensitization to the hapten diphenylcyclopropenone (DPC). These receptors were obtained from a woman between 50 and 59 years old with alopecia areata. Some clones in this sample may be carry-over from other donors' samples.

A few counts support this clonotype. The J gene is TRBJ1-5, the V gene TRBV6-5; D not resolved. The CDR3 is 13 amino acids. V was trimmed by 8 bases and J by 4 bases, leaving 12 bases between them. The germline V gene has CDR1 MNHEY and CDR2 SVGAGI. DNA of the CDR3: TGTGCCAGCCGACGTGCGAGTAATCAGCCCCAGCATTTT. This sequence encodes CASRRASNQPQHF.

This clonotype has more than one count but fewer than ten. The J gene is TRBJ2-5, the V gene TRBV7-2; either TRBD1 or TRBD2 may fit D (7 bases each). From germline, CDR1 is SGHTA and CDR2 FQGNSA. V was pared by 4 bases and J by 5 bases, with 14 bases between. The CDR3 covers 14 residues. CDR3 DNA: TGTGCCAGCAGCTCGACAGGGAGGGCGGAGACCCAGTACTTC. It translates to CASSSTGRAETQYF.

This clonotype was observed a handful of times. The chain has TRBV2 and TRBJ2-1, with D perhaps matching TRBD2 (5 bases). The germline V and J ends were trimmed by 8 bases and 4 bases, with 12 bases remaining between them. The germline gives CDR1 SNHLY, CDR2 FYNNEI. This CDR3 spans 13 amino acids. CDR3 coding DNA: TGTGCCAGCCGGCGGGTGACTTACAATGAGCAGTTCTTC. It translates to CASRRVTYNEQFF.

The V and J genes are TRBV10-3 and TRBJ2-7; D is possibly TRBD2 (5 bases). Germline loops: CDR1 ENHRY, CDR2 SYGVKD. The CDR3 is made up of 12 amino acids. Between the trimmed V and J ends, which lost 5 bases and 5 bases, there was a span of 10 bases. CDR3 sequence (DNA): TGTGCCATCAGTCTCGCGGGCGACGAGCAGTACTTC. It is translated as CAISLAGDEQYF.

The chain has TRBV25-1 and TRBJ2-1; no clear D gene. The CDR3 covers 10 residues. The V and J ends lost 11 bases and 4 bases respectively, with 6 bases between them. Per germline, CDR1 MGHDK and CDR2 SYGVNS. In DNA, the CDR3 is TGTGCCCGCAATTACAATGAGCAGTTCTTC. Translated: CARNYNEQFF. Drawing the rest from reference TRBV25-1 and TRBJ2-1, the complete variable domain is EADIYQTPRYLVIGTGKKITLECSQTMGHDKMYWYQQDPGMELHLIHYSYGVNSTEKGDLSSESTVSRIRTEHFPLTLESARPSHTSQYLCARNYNEQFFGPGTRLTVL.

This clonotype was detected only a few times. The chain couples TRBV6-6 to TRBJ1-2; D uncertain. With 8 bases removed from V and 2 bases from J, the gap between germline ends came to 15 bases. CDR1 and CDR2 (germline): MNHNY, SVGAGI (reference sequence). This CDR3 is built from 14 residues. In nucleotides, the CDR3 is TGTGCCAGCGCCCTCTCGGACCCAAACTATGGCTACACCTTC. The encoded protein is CASALSDPNYGYTF.

This chain links TRBV7-8 with TRBJ2-7; 7 bases are shared with TRBD2. V shed 1 base, J shed 5 bases, and the junction held 8 bases outside the gene matches. Germline CDR1 is SGHVS and CDR2 is FQNEAQ. The CDR3 has 15 residues. The chain's CDR3 is CASSLDRTSVHEQYF. The CDR3 DNA reads TGTGCCAGCAGCTTAGATCGGACTAGTGTCCACGAGCAGTACTTC. Based on the CDR3 plus reference TRBV7-8 and TRBJ2-7, the full variable domain is GAGVSQSPRYKVAKRGQDVALRCDPISGHVSLFWYQQALGQGPEFLTYFQNEAQLDKSGLPSDRFFAERPEGSVSTLKIQRTQQEDSAVYLCASSLDRTSVHEQYFGPGTRLTVT.

In its sample, this clonotype was seen many times. The CDR3 spells CASSPEGIGEQYF. The CDR3 DNA follows: TGTGCCAGCAGCCCCGAGGGGATCGGGGAGCAGTACTTC. This chain uses TRBV6-6 with TRBJ2-7; tentatively, D is TRBD1 or TRBD2 (5 bases each). The germline gives CDR1 MNHNY, CDR2 SVGAGI (reference sequence). The CDR3 spans 13 residues. Trimming took 6 bases from V and 7 from J, leaving 16 bases between them.

The gene calls are TRBV5-1 and TRBJ2-1, with TRBD1 identical over 7 bases. CDR1 is SGHRS, CDR2 YFSETQ, per germline. The CDR3 runs 15 residues. Trimming took 0 bases from V and 5 from J; bases not matched to a gene: 5. The CDR3 sequence is CASSLDGTANNEQFF. In DNA, the CDR3 is TGCGCCAGCAGCTTGGACGGGACAGCCAACAATGAGCAGTTCTTC.

This clonotype occurred many times. This chain joins TRBV5-6 and TRBJ1-1; D is undetermined. Trimming removed 0 bases from V and 0 bases from J, with 9 bases in between. Per the germline V gene, CDR1 is SGHDT and CDR2 is YYEEEE. The CDR3 spans 15 residues. The DNA for the CDR3 is TGTGCCAGCAGCTTGGGGGAAGCGTTGAACACTGAAGCTTTCTTT. It codes for CASSLGEALNTEAFF.

The chain combines TRBV3-1 with TRBJ2-7; D is unresolved. V was pared by 3 bases and J by 7 bases, with 10 bases between. This CDR3 is 12 amino acids long. Germline V gives CDR1 LGHDT, CDR2 YNNKEL (reference sequence). The CDR3 DNA reads as TGTGCCAGCAGCCATAGCCTTTCGGAGCAGTACTTC. This codes for CASSHSLSEQYF.

This clonotype was counted a few times. V gene TRBV6-5 combines with J gene TRBJ1-3; D unresolved. CDR3 size: 15 residues. V was pared by 0 bases and J by 0 bases, with 6 bases between. Per the germline V gene, CDR1 is MNHEY and CDR2 is SVGAGI. CDR3 DNA sequence: TGTGCCAGCAGTTACTCCGGAGACTCTGGAAACACCATATATTTT. It is translated as CASSYSGDSGNTIYF.

The chain carries TRBV20-1 and TRBJ1-3; 9 bases match TRBD1. This CDR3 is 15 amino acids long. With V trimmed by 4 bases and J by 7 bases, 11 bases remained unmatched. Germline values: CDR1 DFQATT, CDR2 SNEGSKA (reference sequence). The CDR3 spells CSAKGQGRSRNTIYF. The CDR3 DNA reads TGCAGTGCTAAGGGACAGGGCCGATCTCGGAACACCATATATTTT.

This rearrangement joins TRBV24-1 to TRBJ2-2, with D unresolved. The CDR3 is 16 residues long. V dropped 4 bases and J dropped 4 bases, with 15 bases sitting between them. The V gene's germline CDR1 is KGHDR and CDR2 SFDVKD. CDR3: CATSDTGLVSTGELFF. For the CDR3, the DNA is TGTGCCACCAGTGACACGGGTCTAGTATCCACCGGGGAGCTGTTTTTT.

The J gene is TRBJ2-3, the V gene TRBV5-1; TRBD2 aligns across 11 bases. This CDR3 region has 15 residues. Germline lookup yields CDR1 SGHRS and CDR2 YFSETQ. The V gene end was trimmed by 1 base and the J gene end by 4 bases; junction bases not matched to a gene: 2. CDR3 region: CASSLTSGSADTQYF. CDR3 nucleotide sequence: TGCGCCAGCAGCTTGACTAGCGGGAGTGCAGATACGCAGTATTTT.

The sample holds many counts of this clonotype. V and J are TRBV2 and TRBJ1-2, with D maybe TRBD1 (5 bases). The CDR3 extends over 13 amino acids. V lost 6 bases to trimming and J lost 7 bases, with 15 bases between them. Germline lookup yields CDR1 SNHLY and CDR2 FYNNEI. The CDR3 spells CASRQQETGGYTF. The CDR3 nucleotides read TGTGCCAGCAGGCAACAGGAAACCGGTGGCTACACCTTC. Combining the CDR3 with reference TRBV2 and TRBJ1-2 gives the whole variable domain EPEVTQTPSHQVTQMGQEVILRCVPISNHLYFYWYRQILGQKVEFLVSFYNNEISEKSEIFDDQFSVERPDGSNFTLKIRSTKLEDSAMYFCASRQQETGGYTFGSGTRLTVV.

This chain connects TRBV6-4 to TRBJ1-1; possibly TRBD1 for D (5 bases). The CDR3 has 14 residues. CDR1 and CDR2 (germline): MRHNA, SNTAGT. V lost 5 bases to trimming and J lost 5 bases, with 15 bases between them. In nucleotides, the CDR3 is TGTGCCAGCAGTCGTTCGCAGGGAAATACTGAAGCTTTCTTT. This translates into CASSRSQGNTEAFF.

The V and J genes are TRBV7-8 and TRBJ2-7, with 10 positions matching TRBD2. CDR1 is SGHVS and CDR2 is FQNEAQ in the germline V gene. Losses at the gene ends were 3 bases for V and 3 bases for J; bases not matched to a gene: 11. CDR3 length: 17 residues. The CDR3 spells CASSFVSSGSTFYEQYF. The CDR3 bases are TGTGCCAGCAGCTTCGTCTCTAGCGGGAGTACGTTCTACGAGCAGTACTTC.

V is TRBV5-1 and J is TRBJ2-3; tentatively, D is TRBD1 or TRBD2 (6 bases each). Trimming pared 7 bases from V and 4 bases from J, leaving 22 bases between. Germline V gene sequence: CDR1 SGHRS, CDR2 YFSETQ. This CDR3 spans 16 amino acids. CDR3 loop: CASAVEGQRAPDTQYF. The CDR3 nucleotides read TGCGCCAGCGCGGTGGAAGGACAGCGGGCCCCAGATACGCAGTATTTT. Filled out from reference TRBV5-1 and TRBJ2-3, the complete variable domain reads KAGVTQTPRYLIKTRGQQVTLSCSPISGHRSVSWYQQTPGQGLQFLFEYFSETQRNKGNFPGRFSGRQFSNSRSEMNVSTLELGDSALYLCASAVEGQRAPDTQYFGPGTRLTVL.

The rearrangement uses TRBV10-3 and TRBJ2-6; TRBD1 might be the D (6 bases). This CDR3 is built from 14 residues. Germline V gene sequence: CDR1 ENHRY, CDR2 SYGVKD. V gave up 11 bases and J gave up 0 bases, with 11 bases separating them. The CDR3 region has the DNA TGTGCCTTGAGGACAGACTCTGGGGCCAACGTCCTGACTTTC. The encoded protein is CALRTDSGANVLTF.

This clonotype was detected many times. The chain uses TRBV12-3 or TRBV12-4 and TRBJ2-1; 13 nucleotides line up with TRBD2. Losses at the gene ends were 6 bases for V and 2 bases for J; bases not matched to a gene: 13. This CDR3 has 19 residues. CDR3 coding DNA: TGTGCCAGCAGCCTGCGCCCGGGACTAGCGGGGACAACCTACAATGAGCAGTTCTTC. Protein sequence: CASSLRPGLAGTTYNEQFF.

The V call is TRBV18, the J call TRBJ2-1; D is uncertain. Germline V lookup: CDR1 KGHSH, CDR2 LQKENI. Trimming stripped 4 bases from V and 7 bases from J, with 11 bases between. The CDR3 covers 13 residues. The CDR3: CASSLRLINEQFF. CDR3 bases: TGTGCCAGCTCACTAAGACTGATAAATGAGCAGTTCTTC.

This clonotype came up many times. The genes are TRBV3-1 and TRBJ2-3; D is perhaps TRBD1 (5 bases). Germline V gene data show CDR1 as LGHDT and CDR2 as YNNKEL (reference sequence). The CDR3 spans 13 residues. Trimming removed 4 bases at V and 8 bases at J, with 13 bases between. CDR3 bases: TGTGCCAGCAGCCCCGACAGCTTTGCTACGCAGTATTTT. Translation: CASSPDSFATQYF.

This clonotype has only a few counts. The chain joins TRBV4-3 to TRBJ1-5; D is unresolved. The length of the CDR3 is 15 residues. Trimming pared 0 bases from V and 3 bases from J, leaving 9 bases between. CDR1 and CDR2 from the germline V gene are LGHNA and YSLEER. In DNA, the CDR3 is TGCGCCAGCAGCCAAGATCCTGGAGACAATCAGCCCCAGCATTTT. The encoded protein is CASSQDPGDNQPQHF.

The rearrangement links TRBV27 to TRBJ2-2; TRBD2 aligns across 9 bases. V was pared by 2 bases and J by 5 bases, with 9 bases of the junction left unmatched. The CDR3 runs 17 residues. CDR1 is MNHEY, CDR2 SMNVEV, per germline (reference sequence). Here the CDR3 DNA reads TGTGCCAGCAGTTTACCCCCACTAGCGGGCAAGACCGGGGAGCTGTTTTTT. It encodes CASSLPPLAGKTGELFF.

Many counts were recorded for this clonotype. J is TRBJ2-3 and V is TRBV6-5; D gene ambiguous. The CDR3 has 12 residues. Looked up from germline, CDR1 is MNHEY and CDR2 is SVGAGI. The V end was cut by 2 bases, the J end by 1 base, with 1 base between. The CDR3 here is CASSYGTDTQYF. The CDR3 DNA reads TGTGCCAGCAGTTACGGCACAGATACGCAGTATTTT.

V gene TRBV6-6 combines with J gene TRBJ1-2; D not resolved. The germline V and J ends were trimmed by 8 bases and 4 bases, with 20 bases remaining between them. Germline CDR1 is MNHNY and CDR2 is SVGAGI (reference sequence). This CDR3 spans 15 amino acids. Written as DNA, the CDR3 is TGTGCCAGCTCGAACTCTGGCCTCTCATCCTATGGCTACACCTTC. Amino acids: CASSNSGLSSYGYTF.

In this sample, this clonotype turned up a few times. The chain couples TRBV5-1 to TRBJ2-1; D is ambiguous. This CDR3 comprises 14 residues. Germline CDR1 is SGHRS and CDR2 is YFSETQ. Deletions cut 6 bases from V and 1 base from J, with 11 bases between. CDR3 sequence: CASMLDGSYNEQFF. CDR3 sequence (DNA): TGCGCCAGCATGCTGGACGGATCCTACAATGAGCAGTTCTTC.

The rearrangement joins TRBV2 to TRBJ2-4; the D gene could be TRBD1 or TRBD2 (5 bases each). V lost 6 bases and J 15 bases, leaving 18 bases between the germline ends. CDR3 length: 12 amino acids. Germline loops: CDR1 SNHLY, CDR2 FYNNEI. CDR3 nucleotides: TGTGCCAGCAGGGGGGACGCCTATCCGATGTACTTC. Translating it yields CASRGDAYPMYF.